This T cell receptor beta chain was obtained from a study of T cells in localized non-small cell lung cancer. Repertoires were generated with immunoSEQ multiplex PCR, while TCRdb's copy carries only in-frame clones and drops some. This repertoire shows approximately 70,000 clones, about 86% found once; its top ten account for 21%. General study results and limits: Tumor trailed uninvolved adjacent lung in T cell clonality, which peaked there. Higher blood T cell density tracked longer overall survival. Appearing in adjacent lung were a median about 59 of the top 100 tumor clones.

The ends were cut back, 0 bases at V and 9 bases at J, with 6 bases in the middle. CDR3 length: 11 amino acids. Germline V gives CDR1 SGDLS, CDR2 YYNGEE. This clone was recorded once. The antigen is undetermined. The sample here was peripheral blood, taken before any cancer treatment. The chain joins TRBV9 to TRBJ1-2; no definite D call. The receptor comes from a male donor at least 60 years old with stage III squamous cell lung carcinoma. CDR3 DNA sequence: TGTGCCAGCAGCGTAGCTGGACGCTACACCTTC. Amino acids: CASSVAGRYTF.